This entry concerns a single T cell receptor (beta chain). These data originate in a study of blood T cell repertoires in COVID-19. Study overall: From T cells, B-cell-depleted T cells, or PBMCs came the material, which was cDNA or gDNA.

Recruited during active infection, patients (from Seattle) were subsequently followed longitudinally. Germline assignment: CDR1 MDHEN and CDR2 SYDVKM. Trimming took off 8 bases at V and 1 base at J, with 17 bases between the two ends. This CDR3 has 15 amino acids. In the study's own analysis: Reference gene primer amplification gave estimated nucleated cell counts. The repertoire was sequenced with immunoSEQ multiplex PCR; TCRdb's copy has only in-frame clones and lacks some. V, J and clone size are taken as reported in that table, and D and trimming were inferred from the DNA itself. Of some 270,000 clones in the sample, 86% were seen once.

The clonotype was recovered from a woman older than 75 with COVID-19, enrolled during active disease. What was sequenced was peripheral blood. V gene TRBV28 combines with J gene TRBJ1-1, with a weak D call TRBD1 (5 bases). The CDR3 region has the DNA TGTGCCAGCCACTCCTGGGGCACCACGAACACTGAAGCTTTCTTT. Residues: CASHSWGTTNTEAFF.